The T cell receptor beta chain under discussion was sequenced for a study of blood T cell repertoires in COVID-19. Everyone who took part was 18 to 89 years old, and they came from about 23 US areas. The repertoire was sequenced with immunoSEQ multiplex PCR; TCRdb's copy has only in-frame clones and lacks some. The data hold roughly 250,000 clones, with 86% observed a single time. What was sequenced was PBMCs or T cells enriched from blood (not recorded which). This receptor was obtained from a woman between 50 and 59 years old who had recovered from COVID-19.

CDR3: CASRQAGTYQPQHF. The CDR3 nucleotides are TGTGCCAGTCGACAAGCGGGGACTTATCAGCCCCAGCATTTT. The chain combines TRBV27 with TRBJ1-5; D may be TRBD1 (5 bases). Germline-derived CDR1 and CDR2 are MNHEY and SMNVEV (reference sequence). V lost 9 bases and J lost 5, with 17 bases in between. This CDR3 comprises 14 residues.